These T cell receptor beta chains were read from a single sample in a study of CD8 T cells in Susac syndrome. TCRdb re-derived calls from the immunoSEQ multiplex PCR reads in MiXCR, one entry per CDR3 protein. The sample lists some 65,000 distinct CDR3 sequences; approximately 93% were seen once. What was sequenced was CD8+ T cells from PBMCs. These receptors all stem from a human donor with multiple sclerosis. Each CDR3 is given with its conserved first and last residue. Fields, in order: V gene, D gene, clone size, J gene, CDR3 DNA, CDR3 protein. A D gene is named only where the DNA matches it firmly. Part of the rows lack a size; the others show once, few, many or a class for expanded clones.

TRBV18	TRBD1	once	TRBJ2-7	TGTGCCAGCTCACCCCCAACCCGGGACAGACCTTACGAGCAGTACTTC	CASSPPTRDRPYEQYF
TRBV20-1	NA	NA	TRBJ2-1	TGCAGTGGTAGGAGCGTAACCTACAATGAGCAGTTCTTC	CSGRSVTYNEQFF
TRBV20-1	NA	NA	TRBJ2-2	TGCAGTGCTAGAGAGGGGGGTTGGTCGTCCGGGGAGCTGTTTTTT	CSAREGGWSSGELFF
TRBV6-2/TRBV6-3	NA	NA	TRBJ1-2	TGTGCCAGCAGGCGACGGGGGGCGGACTATGGCTACACCTTC	CASRRRGADYGYTF
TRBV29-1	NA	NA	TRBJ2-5	TGCAGCGCTTCCGATGGAGGGGAGACCCAGTACTTC	CSASDGGETQYF
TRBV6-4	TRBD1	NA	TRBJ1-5	TGTGCCAGCAGCCTGGGGACAGGTGACGGTCAGCCCCAGCATTTT	CASSLGTGDGQPQHF
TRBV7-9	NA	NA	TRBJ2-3	TGTGCCAGCAGCTCCTCTAGCACAGATACGCAGTATTTT	CASSSSSTDTQYF
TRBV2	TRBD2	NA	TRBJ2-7	TGTGCCAGCAGTGCGGGACTAGCGGGTATCTACGAGCAGTACTTC	CASSAGLAGIYEQYF
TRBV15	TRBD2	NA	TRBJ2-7	TGTGCCACCAGCGTCGGGACTAGCGGATACGAGCAGTACTTC	CATSVGTSGYEQYF
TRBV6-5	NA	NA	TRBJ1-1	TGTGCCAGCAGTTCACGGTATAATGAAGCTTTCTTT	CASSSRYNEAFF
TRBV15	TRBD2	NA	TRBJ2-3	TGTGCCACCAGCAGAGATTCTTTGGCGGGAGGGTCCCATGCGTATACGCAGTATTTT	CATSRDSLAGGSHAYTQYF
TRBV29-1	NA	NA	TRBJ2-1	TGCAGCGTTGAAGGACTAGCCTACAATGAGCAGTTCTTC	CSVEGLAYNEQFF
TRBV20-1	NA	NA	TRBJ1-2	TGCAGTGCTAGAGAAGGCGGCATCTATGGCTACACCTTC	CSAREGGIYGYTF
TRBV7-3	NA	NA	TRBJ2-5	TGTGCCAGCAGCACCCCGGGGATGGGGGAAGAGACCCAGTACTTC	CASSTPGMGEETQYF
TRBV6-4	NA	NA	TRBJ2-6	TGTGCCAGCAGTGGTGAGGGGGGTCCCTCCGGGGCCAACGTCCTGACTTTC	CASSGEGGPSGANVLTF
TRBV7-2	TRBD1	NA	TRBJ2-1	TGTGCCAGCAGCCCAGGACAGGGGTACACCTACAATGAGCAGTTCTTC	CASSPGQGYTYNEQFF
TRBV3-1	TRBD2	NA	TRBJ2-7	TGTGCCAGCAGCTACCCGACTAGCGGGGGCTACGAGCAGTACTTC	CASSYPTSGGYEQYF
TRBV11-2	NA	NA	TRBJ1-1	TGTGCCAGCAGCCCTCCCAATGGAGCTTTCTTT	CASSPPNGAFF
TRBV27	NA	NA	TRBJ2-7	TGTGCCAGCAGGTCGGCGGTATCCTACGAGCAGTACTTC	CASRSAVSYEQYF
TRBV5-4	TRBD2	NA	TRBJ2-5	TGTGCCAGCAACCAGCGGGAGAGGGACCAAGAGACCCAGTACTTC	CASNQRERDQETQYF
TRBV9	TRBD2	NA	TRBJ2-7	TGTGCCAGCAGCGTAGATATAGCGGGCGGATTAGACGAGCAGTACTTC	CASSVDIAGGLDEQYF
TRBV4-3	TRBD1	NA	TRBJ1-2	TGCGCCAGCAGCCAAGATCGTGTGACAGGGTATGGCTACACCTTC	CASSQDRVTGYGYTF
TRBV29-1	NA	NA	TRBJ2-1	TGCAGCGCTGTAGGGGTAGCGGAGAGCTCCTACAATGAGCAGTTCTTC	CSAVGVAESSYNEQFF
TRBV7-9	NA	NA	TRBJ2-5	TGTGCCAGCAGATCAGGGGTAGGCGGAGAGACCCAGTACTTC	CASRSGVGGETQYF
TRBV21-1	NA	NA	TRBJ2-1	TGTGCCAGCAGCAAAGAGCGGGGGGGCTGCGGTAATGAGCAGTTCTTC	CASSKERGGCGNEQFF
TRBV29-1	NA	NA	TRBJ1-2	TGCAGCGTCAACCCGACAGGAGCTAACTATGGCTACACCTTC	CSVNPTGANYGYTF
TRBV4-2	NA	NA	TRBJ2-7	TGTGCCAGCAGCCAAGATACGGGGGCGATTCAGGTCCACGAGCAGTACTTC	CASSQDTGAIQVHEQYF
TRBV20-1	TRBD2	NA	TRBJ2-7	TGCAGTGCCGATCTAGCGGGGGAGTCCTACGAGCAGTACTTC	CSADLAGESYEQYF
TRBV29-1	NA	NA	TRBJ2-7	TGCAGCGTTGAGAGCACAGCCTACGAGCAGTACTTC	CSVESTAYEQYF
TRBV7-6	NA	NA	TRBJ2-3	TGTGCCAGCAGCTTTGAGGGGAGCACAGATACGCAGTATTTT	CASSFEGSTDTQYF
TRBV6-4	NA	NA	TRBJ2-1	TGTGCCAGCAGGGAGGTGGGATTCTCCTACAATGAGCAGTTCTTC	CASREVGFSYNEQFF
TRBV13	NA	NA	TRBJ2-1	TGTGCCAGCAGCTCCGGTGGGGGCCCCTACAATGAGCAGTTCTTC	CASSSGGGPYNEQFF
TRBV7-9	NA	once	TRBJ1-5	TGTGCCAGCAGCTTAGTAGCGGGGGCGATTATAGAGCCCCAGCATTTT	CASSLVAGAIIEPQHF
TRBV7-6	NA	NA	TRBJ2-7	TGTGCCAGCAGCTTAGGGACAGCCGAGCAGTACTTC	CASSLGTAEQYF
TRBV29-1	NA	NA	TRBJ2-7	TGCAGCGTCCAAAACCCCTACGAGCAGTACTTC	CSVQNPYEQYF
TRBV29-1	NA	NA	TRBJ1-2	TGCAGCGTTGAGCAGGAAAACTATGGCTACACCTTC	CSVEQENYGYTF
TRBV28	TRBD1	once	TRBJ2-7	TGTGCCAGCAGGGGACAGGGTTTGAGTGAGCAGTACTTC	CASRGQGLSEQYF
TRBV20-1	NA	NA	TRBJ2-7	TGCAGTGCTAGAGACAGGGCCTCCTACGAGCAGTACTTC	CSARDRASYEQYF
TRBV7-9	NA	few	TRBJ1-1	TGTGCCAGCAGCTTGGTCAACACTGAAGCTTTCTTT	CASSLVNTEAFF
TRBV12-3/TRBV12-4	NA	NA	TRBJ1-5	TGTGCCAGCAGTTTAGGAGGCGACATAGTAAGCAATCAGCCCCAGCATTTT	CASSLGGDIVSNQPQHF